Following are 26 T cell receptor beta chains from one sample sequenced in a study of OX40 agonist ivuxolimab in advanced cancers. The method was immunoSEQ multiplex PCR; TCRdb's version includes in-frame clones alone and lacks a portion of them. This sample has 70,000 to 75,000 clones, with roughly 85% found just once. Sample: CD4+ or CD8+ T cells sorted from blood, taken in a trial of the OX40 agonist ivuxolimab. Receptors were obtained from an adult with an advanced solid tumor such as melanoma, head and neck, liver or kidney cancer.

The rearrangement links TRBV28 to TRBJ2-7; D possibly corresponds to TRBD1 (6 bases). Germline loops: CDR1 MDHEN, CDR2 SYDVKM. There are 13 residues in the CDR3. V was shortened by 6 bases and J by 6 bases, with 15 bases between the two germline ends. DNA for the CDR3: TGTGCCAGCAGGATTCCACAGGGATTCGAGCAGTACTTC. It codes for CASRIPQGFEQYF.

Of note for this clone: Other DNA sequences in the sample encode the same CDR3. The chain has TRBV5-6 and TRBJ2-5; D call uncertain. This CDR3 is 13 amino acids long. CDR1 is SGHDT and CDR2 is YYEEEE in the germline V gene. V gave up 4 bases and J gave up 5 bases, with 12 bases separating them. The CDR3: CASSPRGGETQYF. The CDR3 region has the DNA TGTGCCAGCAGCCCCCGTGGTGGCGAGACCCAGTACTTC.

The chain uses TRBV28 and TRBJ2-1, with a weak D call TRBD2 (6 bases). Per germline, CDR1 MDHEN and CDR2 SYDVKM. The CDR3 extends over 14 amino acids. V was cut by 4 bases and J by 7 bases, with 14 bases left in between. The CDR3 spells CASSSRKGRNEQFF. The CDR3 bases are TGTGCCAGCAGTTCCCGGAAGGGGAGGAATGAGCAGTTCTTC.

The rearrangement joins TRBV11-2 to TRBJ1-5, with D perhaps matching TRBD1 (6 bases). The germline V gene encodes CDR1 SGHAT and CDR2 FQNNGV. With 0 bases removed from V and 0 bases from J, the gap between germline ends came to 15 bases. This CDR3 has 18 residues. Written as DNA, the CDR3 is TGTGCCAGCAGCTTAGAGGGTCGACAGGACCATAGCAATCAGCCCCAGCATTTT. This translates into CASSLEGRQDHSNQPQHF.

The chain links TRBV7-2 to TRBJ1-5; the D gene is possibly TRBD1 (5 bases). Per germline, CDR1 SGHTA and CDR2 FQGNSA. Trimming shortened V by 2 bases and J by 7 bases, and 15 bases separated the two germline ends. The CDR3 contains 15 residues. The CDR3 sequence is CASSLMTGGKQPQHF. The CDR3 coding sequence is TGTGCCAGCAGCTTAATGACGGGGGGTAAGCAGCCCCAGCATTTT.

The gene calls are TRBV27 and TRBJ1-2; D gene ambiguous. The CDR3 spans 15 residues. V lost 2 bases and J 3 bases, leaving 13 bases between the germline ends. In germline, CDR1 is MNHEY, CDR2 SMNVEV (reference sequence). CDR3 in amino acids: CASSLRGPGDYGYTF. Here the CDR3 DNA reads TGTGCCAGCAGTTTAAGAGGACCGGGAGACTATGGCTACACCTTC.

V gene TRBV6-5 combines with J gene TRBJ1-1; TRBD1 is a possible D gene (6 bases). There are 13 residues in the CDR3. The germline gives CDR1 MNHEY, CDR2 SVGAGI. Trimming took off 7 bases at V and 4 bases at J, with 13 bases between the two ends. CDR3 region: CASTGRGGTEAFF. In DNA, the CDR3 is TGTGCCAGCACCGGAAGGGGGGGCACTGAAGCTTTCTTT.

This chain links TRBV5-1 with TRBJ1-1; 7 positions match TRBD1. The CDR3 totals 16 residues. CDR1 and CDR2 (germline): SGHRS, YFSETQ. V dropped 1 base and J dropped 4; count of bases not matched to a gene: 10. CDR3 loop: CASSLTSIGGGTEAFF. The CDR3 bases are TGCGCCAGCAGCTTGACTTCGATAGGGGGCGGCACTGAAGCTTTCTTT.

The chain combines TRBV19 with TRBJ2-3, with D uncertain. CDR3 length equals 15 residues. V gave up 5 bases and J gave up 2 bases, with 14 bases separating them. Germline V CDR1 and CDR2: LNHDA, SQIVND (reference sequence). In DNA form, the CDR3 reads TGTGCCAGTAGTCCCCTAGGGCAGCTCACAGATACGCAGTATTTT. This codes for CASSPLGQLTDTQYF. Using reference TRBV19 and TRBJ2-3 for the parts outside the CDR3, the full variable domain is DGGITQSPKYLFRKEGQNVTLSCEQNLNHDAMYWYRQDPGQGLRLIYYSQIVNDFQKGDIAEGYSVSREKKESFPLTVTSAQKNPTAFYLCASSPLGQLTDTQYFGPGTRLTVL.

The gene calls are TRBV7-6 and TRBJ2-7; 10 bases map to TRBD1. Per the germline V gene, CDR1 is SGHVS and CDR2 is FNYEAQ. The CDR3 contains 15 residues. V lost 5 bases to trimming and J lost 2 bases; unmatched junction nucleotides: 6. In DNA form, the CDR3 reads TGTGCCAGCAGCCGGGACAGGGGACTACCCTACGAGCAGTACTTC. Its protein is CASSRDRGLPYEQYF.

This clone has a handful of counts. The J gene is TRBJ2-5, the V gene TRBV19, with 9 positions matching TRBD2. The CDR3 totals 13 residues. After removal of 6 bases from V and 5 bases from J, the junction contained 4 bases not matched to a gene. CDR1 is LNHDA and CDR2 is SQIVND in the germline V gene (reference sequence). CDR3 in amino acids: CASSRTSAETQYF. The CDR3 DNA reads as TGTGCCAGTAGCCGGACTAGCGCGGAGACCCAGTACTTC.

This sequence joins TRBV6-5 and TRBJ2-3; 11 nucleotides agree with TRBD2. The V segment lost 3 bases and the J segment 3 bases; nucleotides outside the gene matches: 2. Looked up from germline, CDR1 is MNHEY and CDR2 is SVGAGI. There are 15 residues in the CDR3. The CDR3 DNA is TGTGCCAGCAGTTATCGACTAGCGGGGACAGATACGCAGTATTTT. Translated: CASSYRLAGTDTQYF.

CDR3 in amino acids: CASSLGGASSYNEQFF. The CDR3 DNA reads TGTGCCAGCAGCTTAGGGGGGGCCAGTTCCTACAATGAGCAGTTCTTC. V usage is TRBV5-4 and J usage is TRBJ2-1; TRBD2 might be the D (7 bases). The CDR3 spans 16 residues. V was shortened by 2 bases and J by 1 base, with 13 bases between the two germline ends. The germline gives CDR1 SGHNT, CDR2 YYREEE (reference sequence).

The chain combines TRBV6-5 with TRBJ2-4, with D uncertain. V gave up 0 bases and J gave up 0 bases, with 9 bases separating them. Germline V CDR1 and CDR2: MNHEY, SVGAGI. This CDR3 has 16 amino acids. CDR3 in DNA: TGTGCCAGCAGTTACTCTCCTAGGGTAGCCAAAAACATTCAGTACTTC. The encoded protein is CASSYSPRVAKNIQYF.

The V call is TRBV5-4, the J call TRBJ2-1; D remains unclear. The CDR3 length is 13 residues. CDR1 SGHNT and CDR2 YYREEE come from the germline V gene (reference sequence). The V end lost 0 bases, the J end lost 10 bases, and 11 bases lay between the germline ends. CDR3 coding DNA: TGTGCCAGCAGCTTGGCCGAAGGCAGGGAGCAGTTCTTC. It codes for CASSLAEGREQFF.

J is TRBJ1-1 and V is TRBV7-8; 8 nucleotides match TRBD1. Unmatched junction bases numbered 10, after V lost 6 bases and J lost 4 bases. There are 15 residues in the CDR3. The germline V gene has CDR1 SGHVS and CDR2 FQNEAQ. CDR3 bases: TGTGCCAGCAGGGTCGAAGGACAGGGAGGCACTGAAGCTTTCTTT. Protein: CASRVEGQGGTEAFF.

This chain's CDR3 is CASSSMRGSSYNEQFF. The DNA for the CDR3 is TGTGCCAGCAGCTCCATGAGGGGGAGCTCCTACAATGAGCAGTTCTTC. V gene TRBV7-6 combines with J gene TRBJ2-1, with D perhaps TRBD1 (6 bases). CDR1 is SGHVS, CDR2 FNYEAQ, per germline. The CDR3 is 16 residues long. Trimming left V 4 bases short and J 0 bases short, with 13 bases between.

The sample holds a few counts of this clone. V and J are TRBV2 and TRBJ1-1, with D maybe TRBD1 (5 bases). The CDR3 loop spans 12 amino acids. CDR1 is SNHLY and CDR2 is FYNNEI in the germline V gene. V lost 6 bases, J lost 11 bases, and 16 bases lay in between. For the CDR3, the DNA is TGTGCCAGCAGCAGTAACGGGGACGAGGCTTTCTTT. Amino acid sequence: CASSSNGDEAFF.

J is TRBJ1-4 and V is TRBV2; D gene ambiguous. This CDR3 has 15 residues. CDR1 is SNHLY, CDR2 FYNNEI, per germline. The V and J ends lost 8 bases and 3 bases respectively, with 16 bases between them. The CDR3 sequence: CASRDWLGANEKLFF. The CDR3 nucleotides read TGTGCCAGCCGCGACTGGCTCGGAGCTAATGAAAAACTGTTTTTT.

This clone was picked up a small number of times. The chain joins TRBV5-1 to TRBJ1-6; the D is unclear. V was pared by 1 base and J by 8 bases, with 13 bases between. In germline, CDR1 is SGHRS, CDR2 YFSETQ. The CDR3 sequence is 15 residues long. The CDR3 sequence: CASSLKAEDYSPLHF. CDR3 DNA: TGCGCCAGCAGCTTGAAGGCGGAGGATTATTCACCCCTCCACTTT. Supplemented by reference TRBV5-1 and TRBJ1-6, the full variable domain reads KAGVTQTPRYLIKTRGQQVTLSCSPISGHRSVSWYQQTPGQGLQFLFEYFSETQRNKGNFPGRFSGRQFSNSRSEMNVSTLELGDSALYLCASSLKAEDYSPLHFGNGTRLTVT.

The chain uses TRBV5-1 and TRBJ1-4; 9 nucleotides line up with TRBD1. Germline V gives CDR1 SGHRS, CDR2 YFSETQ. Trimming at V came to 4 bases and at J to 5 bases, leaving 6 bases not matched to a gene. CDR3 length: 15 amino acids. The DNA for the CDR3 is TGCGCCAGCAGCGACCTACAGGGGGCGAATGAAAAACTGTTTTTT. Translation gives CASSDLQGANEKLFF.

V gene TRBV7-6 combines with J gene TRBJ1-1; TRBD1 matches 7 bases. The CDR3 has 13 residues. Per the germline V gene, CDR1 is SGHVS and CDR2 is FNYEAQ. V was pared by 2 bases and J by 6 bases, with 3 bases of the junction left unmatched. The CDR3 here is CASSLRQGAEAFF. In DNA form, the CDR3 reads TGTGCCAGCAGCTTACGACAGGGAGCTGAAGCTTTCTTT.

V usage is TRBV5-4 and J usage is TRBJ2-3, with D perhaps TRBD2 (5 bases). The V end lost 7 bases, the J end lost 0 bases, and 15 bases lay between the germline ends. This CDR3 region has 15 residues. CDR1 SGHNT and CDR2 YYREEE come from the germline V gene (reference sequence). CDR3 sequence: CASGVRTFSTDTQYF. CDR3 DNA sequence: TGTGCCAGCGGCGTCAGGACTTTTAGCACAGATACGCAGTATTTT. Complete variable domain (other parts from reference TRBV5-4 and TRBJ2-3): ETGVTQSPTHLIKTRGQQVTLRCSSQSGHNTVSWYQQALGQGPQFIFQYYREEENGRGNFPPRFSGLQFPNYSSELNVNALELDDSALYLCASGVRTFSTDTQYFGPGTRLTVL.

CDR3 in amino acids: CASSLTPGSSGNTIYF. The CDR3 nucleotides read TGTGCCAGCAGCTTAACCCCTGGGAGCTCTGGAAACACCATATATTTT. The rearrangement joins TRBV7-9 to TRBJ1-3; D unresolved. CDR3 length: 16 residues. The V end lost 2 bases, the J end lost 0 bases, and 11 bases lay between the germline ends. The germline V gene has CDR1 SEHNR and CDR2 FQNEAQ (reference sequence).

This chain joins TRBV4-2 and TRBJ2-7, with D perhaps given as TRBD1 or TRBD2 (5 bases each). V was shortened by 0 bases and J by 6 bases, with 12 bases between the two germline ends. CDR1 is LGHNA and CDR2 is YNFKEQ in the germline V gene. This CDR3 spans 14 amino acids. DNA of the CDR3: TGTGCCAGCAGCCAAGATCGGGGCAGGCCCGAGCAGTACTTC. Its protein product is CASSQDRGRPEQYF.

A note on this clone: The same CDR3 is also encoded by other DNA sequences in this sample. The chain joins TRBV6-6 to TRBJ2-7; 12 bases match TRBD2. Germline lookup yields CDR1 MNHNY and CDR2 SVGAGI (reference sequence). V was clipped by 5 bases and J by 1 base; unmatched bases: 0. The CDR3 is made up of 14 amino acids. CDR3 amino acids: CASSGTSGSYEQYF. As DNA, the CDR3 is TGTGCCAGCAGTGGGACTAGCGGGTCCTACGAGCAGTACTTC.